This T cell receptor beta chain emerged from a study of blood T cell repertoires in COVID-19. Assay used: immunoSEQ multiplex PCR; TCRdb lists only in-frame clones, some missing. The sample has 200,000 or so clones, around 86% seen once. The trim removed 6 bases at V and 6 bases at J, leaving 11 bases unmatched. Germline V gene lookup returns CDR1 SGHRS and CDR2 YFSETQ. The CDR3 spans 16 residues. This clone came up once. Sequences were obtained from peripheral blood. The rearrangement uses TRBV5-1 and TRBJ2-1; 11 bases map to TRBD2. This receptor was obtained from a man older than 75 with acute or convalescent COVID-19. The CDR3 DNA follows: TGCGCCAGCACCCTCATAACCGGGACTAGCGGCAATGAGCAGTTCTTC. Translation: CASTLITGTSGNEQFF.